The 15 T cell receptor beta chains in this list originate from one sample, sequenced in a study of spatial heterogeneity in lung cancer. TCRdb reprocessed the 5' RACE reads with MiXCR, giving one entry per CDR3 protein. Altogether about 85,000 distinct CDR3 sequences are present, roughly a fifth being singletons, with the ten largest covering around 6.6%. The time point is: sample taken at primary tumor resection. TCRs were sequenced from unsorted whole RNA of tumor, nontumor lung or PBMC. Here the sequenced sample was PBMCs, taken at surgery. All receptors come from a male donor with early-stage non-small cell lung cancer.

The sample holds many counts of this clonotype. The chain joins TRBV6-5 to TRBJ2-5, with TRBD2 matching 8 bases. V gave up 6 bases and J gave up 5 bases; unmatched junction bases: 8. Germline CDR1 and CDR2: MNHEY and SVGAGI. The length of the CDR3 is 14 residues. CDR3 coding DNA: TGTGCCAGCAGGCCAACGGGGGGGTCTGAGACCCAGTACTTC. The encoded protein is CASRPTGGSETQYF.

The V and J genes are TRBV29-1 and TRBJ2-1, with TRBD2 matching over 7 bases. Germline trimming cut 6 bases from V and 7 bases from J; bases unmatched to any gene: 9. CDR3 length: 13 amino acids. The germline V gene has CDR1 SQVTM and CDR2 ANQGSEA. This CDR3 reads CSVTPSGGNEQFF. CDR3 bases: TGCAGCGTCACTCCTAGCGGCGGTAATGAGCAGTTCTTC.

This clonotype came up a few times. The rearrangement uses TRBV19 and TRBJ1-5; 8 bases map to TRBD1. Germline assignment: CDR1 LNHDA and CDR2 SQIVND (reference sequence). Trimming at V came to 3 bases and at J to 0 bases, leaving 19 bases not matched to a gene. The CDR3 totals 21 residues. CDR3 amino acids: CASSMGGRDRTLYDSNQPQHF. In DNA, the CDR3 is TGTGCCAGTAGTATGGGGGGCCGGGACAGGACCCTTTATGATAGCAATCAGCCCCAGCATTTT. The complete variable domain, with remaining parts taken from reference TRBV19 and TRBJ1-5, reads DGGITQSPKYLFRKEGQNVTLSCEQNLNHDAMYWYRQDPGQGLRLIYYSQIVNDFQKGDIAEGYSVSREKKESFPLTVTSAQKNPTAFYLCASSMGGRDRTLYDSNQPQHFGDGTRLSIL.

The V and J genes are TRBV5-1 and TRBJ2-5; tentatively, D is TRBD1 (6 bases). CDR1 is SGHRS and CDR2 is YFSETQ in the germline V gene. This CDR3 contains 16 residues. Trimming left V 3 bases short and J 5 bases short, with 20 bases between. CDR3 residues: CASSSRQDSPGETQYF. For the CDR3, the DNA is TGCGCCAGCAGCTCCAGACAGGACTCCCCGGGGGAGACCCAGTACTTC. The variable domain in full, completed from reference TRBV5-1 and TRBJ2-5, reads KAGVTQTPRYLIKTRGQQVTLSCSPISGHRSVSWYQQTPGQGLQFLFEYFSETQRNKGNFPGRFSGRQFSNSRSEMNVSTLELGDSALYLCASSSRQDSPGETQYFGPGTRLLVL.

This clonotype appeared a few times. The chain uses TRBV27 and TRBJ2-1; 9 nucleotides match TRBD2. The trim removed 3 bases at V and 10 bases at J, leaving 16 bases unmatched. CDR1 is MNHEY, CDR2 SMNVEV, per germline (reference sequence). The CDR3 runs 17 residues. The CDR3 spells CASSFLRVASGAEEQFF. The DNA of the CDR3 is TGTGCCAGCAGTTTTCTGCGGGTGGCTAGCGGGGCGGAGGAGCAGTTCTTC.

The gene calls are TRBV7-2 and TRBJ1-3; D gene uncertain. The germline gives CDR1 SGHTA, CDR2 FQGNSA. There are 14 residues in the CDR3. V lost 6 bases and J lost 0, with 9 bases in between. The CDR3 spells CASRLGSSGNTIYF. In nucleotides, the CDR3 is TGTGCCAGCAGGCTCGGTAGCTCTGGAAACACCATATATTTT.

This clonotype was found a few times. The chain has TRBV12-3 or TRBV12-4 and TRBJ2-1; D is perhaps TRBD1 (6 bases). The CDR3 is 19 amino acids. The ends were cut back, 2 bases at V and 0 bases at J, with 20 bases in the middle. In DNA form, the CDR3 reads TGTGCCAGCAGTTTACGGCAGGGGCTAGGAGCCTACTCCTACAATGAGCAGTTCTTC. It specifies CASSLRQGLGAYSYNEQFF.

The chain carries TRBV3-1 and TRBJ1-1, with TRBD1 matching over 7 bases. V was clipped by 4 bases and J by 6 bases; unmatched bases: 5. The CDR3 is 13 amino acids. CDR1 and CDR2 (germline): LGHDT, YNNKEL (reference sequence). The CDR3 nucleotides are TGTGCCAGCAGCCGTACGGGACAGTCTGAAGCTTTCTTT. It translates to CASSRTGQSEAFF.

The CDR3 reads CSAVLIGQGYGYTF. The CDR3 DNA reads TGCAGTGCTGTCCTTATTGGTCAGGGGTATGGCTACACCTTC. The chain couples TRBV20-1 to TRBJ1-2; tentatively, D is TRBD1 (6 bases). Germline V gives CDR1 DFQATT, CDR2 SNEGSKA (reference sequence). The CDR3 extends over 14 amino acids. The V gene lost 5 bases and the J gene lost 5 bases, with 18 bases spanning the gap.

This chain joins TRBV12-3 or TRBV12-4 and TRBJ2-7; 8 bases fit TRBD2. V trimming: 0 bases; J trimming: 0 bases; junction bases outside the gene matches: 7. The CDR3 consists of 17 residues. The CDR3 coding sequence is TGTGCCAGCAGTTTAGCGCCTCCTGGACTAGCCTCCTACGAGCAGTACTTC. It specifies CASSLAPPGLASYEQYF.

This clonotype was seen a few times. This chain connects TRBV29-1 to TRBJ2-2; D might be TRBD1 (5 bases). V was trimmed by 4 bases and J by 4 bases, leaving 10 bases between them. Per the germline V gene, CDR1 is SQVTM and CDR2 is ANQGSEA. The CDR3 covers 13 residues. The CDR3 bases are TGCAGCGTTGGGACAACGGGCACCGGGGAGCTGTTTTTT. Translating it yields CSVGTTGTGELFF.

The CDR3 is CASGASGGASAKNIQYF. CDR3 coding DNA: TGTGCCAGCGGGGCTAGCGGGGGGGCTTCGGCCAAAAACATTCAGTACTTC. The chain carries TRBV4-2 and TRBJ2-4; 12 positions match TRBD2. The V gene's germline CDR1 is LGHNA and CDR2 YNFKEQ. J lost 1 base, V lost 8 bases, and 9 bases had no gene match. The CDR3 has 17 amino acids.

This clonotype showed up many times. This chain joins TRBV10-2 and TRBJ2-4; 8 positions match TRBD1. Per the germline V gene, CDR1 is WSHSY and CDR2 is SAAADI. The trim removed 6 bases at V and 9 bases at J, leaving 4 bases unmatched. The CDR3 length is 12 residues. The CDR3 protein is CASSGQGVIQYF. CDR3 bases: TGCGCCAGCAGCGGACAGGGTGTCATTCAGTACTTC.

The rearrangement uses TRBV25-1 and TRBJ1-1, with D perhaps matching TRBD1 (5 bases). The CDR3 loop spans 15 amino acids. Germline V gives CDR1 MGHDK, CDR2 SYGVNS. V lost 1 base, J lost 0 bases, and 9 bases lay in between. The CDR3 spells CASSESRGMNTEAFF. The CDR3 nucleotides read TGTGCCAGCAGTGAATCCCGGGGCATGAACACTGAAGCTTTCTTT.

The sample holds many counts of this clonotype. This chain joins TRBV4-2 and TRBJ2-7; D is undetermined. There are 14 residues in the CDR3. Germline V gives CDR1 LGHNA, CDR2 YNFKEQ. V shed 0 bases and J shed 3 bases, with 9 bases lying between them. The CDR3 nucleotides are TGTGCCAGCAGCCAAGACACAATGGGCTACGAGCAGTACTTC. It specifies CASSQDTMGYEQYF.